This record looks at one T cell receptor (beta chain) sequence and its context. The target antigen is unknown. The data were obtained in a study of cytomegalovirus exposure and HLA in healthy donors. The study, taken as a whole, reports: Among TCR sequences, most were rare, though some public TCRs appeared in many donors. Cytomegalovirus association was assigned to more than 150 TCR beta chains.

TCRdb keeps only in-frame clones here, not all; method: immunoSEQ multiplex PCR. The table shows over 35,000 clones, with 80% to 95% occurring only once. The donors were members of the roughly 120-subject validation cohort (separate from the approximately 670-subject first cohort). This clonotype was obtained from a young man in good health and CMV-seronegative. Material for sequencing was PBMCs.

CDR3 nucleotides: TGTGCCAGCAGCTTAGTCACCAGGGATGAGCAGTTCTTC. It specifies CASSLVTRDEQFF. The V gene is TRBV7-2, the J gene TRBJ2-1; D perhaps matches TRBD1 (5 bases). Germline loops: CDR1 SGHTA, CDR2 FQGNSA. The ends were cut back, 1 base at V and 8 bases at J, with 9 bases in the middle. The CDR3 runs to 13 residues.